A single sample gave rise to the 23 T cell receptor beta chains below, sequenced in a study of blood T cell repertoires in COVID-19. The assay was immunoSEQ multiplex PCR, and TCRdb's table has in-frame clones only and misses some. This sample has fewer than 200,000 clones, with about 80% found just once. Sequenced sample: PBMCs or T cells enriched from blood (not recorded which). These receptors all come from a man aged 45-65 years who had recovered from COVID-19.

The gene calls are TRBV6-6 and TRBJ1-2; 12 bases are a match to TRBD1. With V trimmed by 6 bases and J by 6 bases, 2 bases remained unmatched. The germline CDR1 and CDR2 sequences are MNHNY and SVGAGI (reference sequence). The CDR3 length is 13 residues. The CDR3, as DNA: TGTGCCAGCAGCGGGGACAGGGGGCATGGCTACACCTTC. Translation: CASSGDRGHGYTF.

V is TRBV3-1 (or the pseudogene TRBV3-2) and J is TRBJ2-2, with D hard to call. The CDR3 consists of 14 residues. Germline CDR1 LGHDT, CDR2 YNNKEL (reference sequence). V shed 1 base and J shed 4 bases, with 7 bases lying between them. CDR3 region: CASSQGLATGELFF. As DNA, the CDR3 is TGTGCCAGCAGCCAAGGCCTGGCCACCGGGGAGCTGTTTTTT.

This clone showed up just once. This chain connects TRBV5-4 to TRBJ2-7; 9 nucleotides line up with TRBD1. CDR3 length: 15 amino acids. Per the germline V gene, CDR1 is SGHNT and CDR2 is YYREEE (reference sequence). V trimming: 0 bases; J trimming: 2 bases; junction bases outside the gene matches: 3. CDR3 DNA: TGTGCCAGCAGCTTGGAGACAGGGGGAACCTACGAGCAGTACTTC. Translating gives CASSLETGGTYEQYF.

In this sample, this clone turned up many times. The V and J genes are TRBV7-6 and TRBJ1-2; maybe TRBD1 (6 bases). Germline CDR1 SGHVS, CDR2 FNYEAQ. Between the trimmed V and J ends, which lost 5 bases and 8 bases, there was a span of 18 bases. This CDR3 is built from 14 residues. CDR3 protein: CASSPGGGGGGYTF. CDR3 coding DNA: TGTGCCAGCAGCCCGGGGGGCGGAGGGGGAGGCTACACCTTC. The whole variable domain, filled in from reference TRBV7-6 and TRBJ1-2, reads GAGVSQSPRYKVTKRGQDVALRCDPISGHVSLYWYRQALGQGPEFLTYFNYEAQQDKSGLPNDRFSAERPEGSISTLTIQRTEQRDSAMYRCASSPGGGGGGYTFGSGTRLTVV.

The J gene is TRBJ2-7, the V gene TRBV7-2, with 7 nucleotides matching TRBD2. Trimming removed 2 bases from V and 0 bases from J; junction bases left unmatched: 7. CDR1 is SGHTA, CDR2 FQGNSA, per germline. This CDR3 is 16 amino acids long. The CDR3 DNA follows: TGTGCCAGCAGCTTAACGGCAGGCGGGGGCTCCTACGAGCAGTACTTC. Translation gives CASSLTAGGGSYEQYF. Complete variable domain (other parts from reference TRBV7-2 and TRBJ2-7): GAGVSQSPSNKVTEKGKDVELRCDPISGHTALYWYRQSLGQGLEFLIYFQGNSAPDKSGLPSDRFSAERTGGSVSTLTIQRTQQEDSAVYLCASSLTAGGGSYEQYFGPGTRLTVT.

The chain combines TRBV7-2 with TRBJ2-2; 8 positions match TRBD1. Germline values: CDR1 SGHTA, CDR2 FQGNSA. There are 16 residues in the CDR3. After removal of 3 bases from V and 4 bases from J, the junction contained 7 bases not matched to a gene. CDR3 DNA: TGTGCCAGCAGCTTTCAGGGGGCTCGGGTCACCGGGGAGCTGTTTTTT. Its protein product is CASSFQGARVTGELFF.

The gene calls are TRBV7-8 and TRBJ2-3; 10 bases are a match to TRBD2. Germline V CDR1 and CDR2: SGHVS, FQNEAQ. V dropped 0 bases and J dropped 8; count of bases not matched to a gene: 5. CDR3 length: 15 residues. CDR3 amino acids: CASSLARGLAITQYF. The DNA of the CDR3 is TGTGCCAGCAGCTTAGCCCGGGGACTAGCGATTACGCAGTATTTT.

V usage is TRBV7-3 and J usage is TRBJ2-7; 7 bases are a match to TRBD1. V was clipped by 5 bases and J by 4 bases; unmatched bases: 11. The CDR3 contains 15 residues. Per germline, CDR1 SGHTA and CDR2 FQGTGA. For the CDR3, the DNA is TGTGCCAGCAGCCCCTGGACAGGCCCGGGGTACGAGCAGTACTTC. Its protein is CASSPWTGPGYEQYF.

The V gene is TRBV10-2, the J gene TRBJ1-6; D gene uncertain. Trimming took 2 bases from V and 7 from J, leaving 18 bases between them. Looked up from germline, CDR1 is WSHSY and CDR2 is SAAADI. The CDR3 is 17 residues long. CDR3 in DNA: TGCGCCAGCAGTGAGACCGCCCACACGGGAGGGAATTCACCCCTCCACTTT. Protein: CASSETAHTGGNSPLHF.

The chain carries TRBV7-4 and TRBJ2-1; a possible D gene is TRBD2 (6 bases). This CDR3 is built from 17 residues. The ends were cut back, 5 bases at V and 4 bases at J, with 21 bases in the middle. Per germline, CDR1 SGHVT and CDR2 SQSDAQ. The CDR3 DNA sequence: TGTGCCAGCAGCCAAGGGACTTCACCTCCTATTTACAATGAGCAGTTCTTC. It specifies CASSQGTSPPIYNEQFF.

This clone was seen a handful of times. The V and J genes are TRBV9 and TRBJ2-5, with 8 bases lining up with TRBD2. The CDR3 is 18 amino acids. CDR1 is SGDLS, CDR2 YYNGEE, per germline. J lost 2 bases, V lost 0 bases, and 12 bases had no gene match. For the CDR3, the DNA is TGTGCCAGCAGCGTAGCCGGGGGGGCCTACCCGTCTCAAGAGACCCAGTACTTC. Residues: CASSVAGGAYPSQETQYF.

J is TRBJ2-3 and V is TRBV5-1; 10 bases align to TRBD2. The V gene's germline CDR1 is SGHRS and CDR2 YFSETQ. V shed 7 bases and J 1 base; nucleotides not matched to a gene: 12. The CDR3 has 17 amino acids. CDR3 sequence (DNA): TGCGCCAGCGTGGGGGCTAGCGGGGGCACACGCACAGATACGCAGTATTTT. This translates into CASVGASGGTRTDTQYF.

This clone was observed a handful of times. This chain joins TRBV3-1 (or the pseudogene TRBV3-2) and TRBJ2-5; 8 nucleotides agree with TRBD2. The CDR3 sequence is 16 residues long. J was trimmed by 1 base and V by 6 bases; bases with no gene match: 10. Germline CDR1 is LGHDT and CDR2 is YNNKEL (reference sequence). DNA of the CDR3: TGTGCCAGCAGTCCTGGAGGCGGGGGGACCCAAGAGACCCAGTACTTC. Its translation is CASSPGGGGTQETQYF.

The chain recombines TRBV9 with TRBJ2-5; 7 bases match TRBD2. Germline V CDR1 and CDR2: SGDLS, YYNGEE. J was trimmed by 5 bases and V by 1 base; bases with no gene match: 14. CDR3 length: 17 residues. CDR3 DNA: TGTGCCAGCAGCGTAACCGATGGGGGGGGGTTTTGTGAGACCCAGTACTTC. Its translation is CASSVTDGGGFCETQYF.

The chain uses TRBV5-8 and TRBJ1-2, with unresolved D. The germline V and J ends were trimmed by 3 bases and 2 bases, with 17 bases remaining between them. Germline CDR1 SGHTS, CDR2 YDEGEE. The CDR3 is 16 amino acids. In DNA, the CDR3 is TGTGCCAGCAGCTCCCTGGGAGGGAAAGAGAACTATGGCTACACCTTC. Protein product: CASSSLGGKENYGYTF. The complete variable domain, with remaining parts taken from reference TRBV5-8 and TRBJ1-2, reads EAGVTQSPTHLIKTRGQQATLRCSPISGHTSVYWYQQALGLGLQFLLWYDEGEERNRGNFPPRFSGRQFPNYSSELNVNALELEDSALYLCASSSLGGKENYGYTFGSGTRLTVV.

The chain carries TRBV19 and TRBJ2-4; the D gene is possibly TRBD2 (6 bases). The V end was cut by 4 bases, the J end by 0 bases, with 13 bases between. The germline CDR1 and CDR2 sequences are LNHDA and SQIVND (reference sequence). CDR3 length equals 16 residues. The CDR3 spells CASSNDGGIAKNIQYF. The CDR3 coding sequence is TGTGCCAGTAGTAATGATGGGGGGATAGCCAAAAACATTCAGTACTTC.

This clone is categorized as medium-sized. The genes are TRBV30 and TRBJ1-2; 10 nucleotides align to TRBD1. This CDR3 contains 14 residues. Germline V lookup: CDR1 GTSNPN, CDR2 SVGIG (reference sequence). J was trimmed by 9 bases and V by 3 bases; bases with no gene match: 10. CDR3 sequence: CAWSVGTGDDSYTF. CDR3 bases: TGTGCCTGGAGCGTGGGGACAGGGGATGATAGCTACACCTTC.

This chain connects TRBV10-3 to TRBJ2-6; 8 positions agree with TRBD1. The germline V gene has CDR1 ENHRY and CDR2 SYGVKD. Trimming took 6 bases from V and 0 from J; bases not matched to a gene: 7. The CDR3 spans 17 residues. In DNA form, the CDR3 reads TGTGCCATCAGGACAGGACAGGGAAACTCTGGGGCCAACGTCCTGACTTTC. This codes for CAIRTGQGNSGANVLTF.

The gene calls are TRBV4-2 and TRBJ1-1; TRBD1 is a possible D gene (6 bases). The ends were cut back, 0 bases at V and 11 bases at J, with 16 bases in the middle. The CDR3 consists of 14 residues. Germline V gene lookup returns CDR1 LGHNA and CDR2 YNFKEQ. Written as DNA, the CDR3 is TGTGCCAGCAGCCAAGAAAAGACAGGAGTTAAGGCTTTCTTT. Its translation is CASSQEKTGVKAFF.

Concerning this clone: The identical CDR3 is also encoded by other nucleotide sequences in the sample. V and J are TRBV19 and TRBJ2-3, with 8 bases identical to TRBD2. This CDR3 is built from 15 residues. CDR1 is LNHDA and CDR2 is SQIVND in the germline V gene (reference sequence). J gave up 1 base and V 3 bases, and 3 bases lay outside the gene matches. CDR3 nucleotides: TGTGCCAGTAGTATCCGGCGGGGGGGCACAGATACGCAGTATTTT. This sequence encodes CASSIRRGGTDTQYF.

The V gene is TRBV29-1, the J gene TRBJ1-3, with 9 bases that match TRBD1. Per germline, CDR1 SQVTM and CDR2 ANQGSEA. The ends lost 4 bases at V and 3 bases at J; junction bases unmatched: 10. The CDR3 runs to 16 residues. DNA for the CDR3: TGCAGCGTTGTCTTGGGACAGGGCCGACGTGGAAACACCATATATTTT. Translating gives CSVVLGQGRRGNTIYF.

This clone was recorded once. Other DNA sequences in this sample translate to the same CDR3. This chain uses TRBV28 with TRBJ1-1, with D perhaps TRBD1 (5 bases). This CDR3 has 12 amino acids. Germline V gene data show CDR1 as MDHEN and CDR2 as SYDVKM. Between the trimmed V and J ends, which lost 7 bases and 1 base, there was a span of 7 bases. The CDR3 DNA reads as TGTGCCAGCATAAGGGGGAACACTGAAGCTTTCTTT. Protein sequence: CASIRGNTEAFF.

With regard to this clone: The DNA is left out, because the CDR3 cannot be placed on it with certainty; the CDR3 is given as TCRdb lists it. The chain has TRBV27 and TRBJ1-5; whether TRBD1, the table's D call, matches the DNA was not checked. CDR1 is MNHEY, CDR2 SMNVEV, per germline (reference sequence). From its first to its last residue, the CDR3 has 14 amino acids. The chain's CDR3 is CASSFAPGTGFAHF.